This entry features one T cell receptor beta chain sequence. The trim removed 5 bases at V and 0 bases at J, leaving 7 bases unmatched. Germline values: CDR1 MNHEY, CDR2 SMNVEV (reference sequence). The CDR3 extends over 16 amino acids. Authors' data handling: Researchers report that nucleated cell counts were estimated from reference gene primer amplification. Sequencing used immunoSEQ multiplex PCR; TCRdb keeps in-frame clones, though not all of them. V, J and clone size reflect that table, while D and trimming were determined from the DNA. This sample has more than 110,000 clones, with about 82% found just once. This sample was included in a study of blood T cell repertoires in COVID-19. Study-level background: The United States, Italy and Spain supplied acute and convalescent COVID-19 samples. The analysed material was cDNA or gDNA that came from T cells, B-cell-depleted T cells, or PBMCs.

The receptor's source is a man in his fifties with acute or convalescent COVID-19. The specimen was peripheral blood. The chain joins TRBV27 to TRBJ2-7, with 10 bases matching TRBD1. The CDR3 coding sequence is TGTGCCAGCAGTACCGGGACAGGGGTTTTCTCCTACGAGCAGTACTTC. As protein: CASSTGTGVFSYEQYF.